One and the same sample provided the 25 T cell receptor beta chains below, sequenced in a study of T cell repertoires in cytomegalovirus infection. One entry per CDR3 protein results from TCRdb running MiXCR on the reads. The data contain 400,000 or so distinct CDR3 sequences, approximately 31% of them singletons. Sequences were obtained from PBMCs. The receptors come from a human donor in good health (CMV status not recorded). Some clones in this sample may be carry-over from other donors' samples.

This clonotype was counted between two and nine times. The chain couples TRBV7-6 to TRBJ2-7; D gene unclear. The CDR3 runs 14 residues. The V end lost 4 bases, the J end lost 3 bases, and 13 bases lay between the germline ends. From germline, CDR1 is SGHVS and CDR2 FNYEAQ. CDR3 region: CASSSFTGNYEQYF. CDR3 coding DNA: TGTGCCAGCAGCTCGTTCACCGGTAACTACGAGCAGTACTTC.

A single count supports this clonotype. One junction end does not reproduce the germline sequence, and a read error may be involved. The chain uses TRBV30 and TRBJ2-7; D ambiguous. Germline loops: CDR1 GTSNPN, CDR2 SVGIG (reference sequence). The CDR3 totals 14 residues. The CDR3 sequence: CAWSRNRASHEQYF. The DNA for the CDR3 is TGTGCCTGGAGTAGGAACCGAGCCTCCCACGAGCAGTACTTC.

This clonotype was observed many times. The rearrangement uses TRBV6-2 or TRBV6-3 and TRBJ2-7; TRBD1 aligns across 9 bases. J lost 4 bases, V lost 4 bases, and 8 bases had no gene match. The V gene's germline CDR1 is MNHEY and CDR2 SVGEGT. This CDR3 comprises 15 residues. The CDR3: CASSSAGTGTYEQYF. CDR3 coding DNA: TGTGCCAGCAGTTCCGCCGGGACAGGGACGTACGAGCAGTACTTC.

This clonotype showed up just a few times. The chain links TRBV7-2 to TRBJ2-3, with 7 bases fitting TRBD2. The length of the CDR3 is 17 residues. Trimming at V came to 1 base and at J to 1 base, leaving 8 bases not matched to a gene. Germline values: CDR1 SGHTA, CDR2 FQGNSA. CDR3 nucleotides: TGTGCCAGCAGCTTAGACCCCCGGGGGAGGGGCACAGATACGCAGTATTTT. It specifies CASSLDPRGRGTDTQYF.

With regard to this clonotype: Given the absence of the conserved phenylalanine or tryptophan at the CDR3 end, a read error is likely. Here the CDR3 DNA reads TGTGCCAGCAGAGGCCTAGACAGTGATGTCTACACCTGC. This translates into CASRGLDSDVYTC. The chain links TRBV12-3 or TRBV12-4 to TRBJ1-2; D is possibly TRBD1 (5 bases). Deletions cut 6 bases from V and 10 bases from J, with 18 bases between. CDR3 length: 13 residues.

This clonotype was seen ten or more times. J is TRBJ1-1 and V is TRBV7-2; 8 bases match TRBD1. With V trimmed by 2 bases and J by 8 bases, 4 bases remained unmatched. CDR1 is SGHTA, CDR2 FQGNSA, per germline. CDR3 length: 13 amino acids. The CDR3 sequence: CASSLTWDREAFF. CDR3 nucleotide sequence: TGTGCCAGCAGCTTAACCTGGGACAGGGAAGCTTTCTTT.

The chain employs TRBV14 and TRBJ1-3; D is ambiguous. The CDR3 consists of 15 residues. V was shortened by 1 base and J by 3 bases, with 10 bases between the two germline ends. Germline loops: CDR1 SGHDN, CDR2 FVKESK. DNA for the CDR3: TGTGCCAGCAGCCAAGGAGCAGGTTTTGGAAACACCATATATTTT. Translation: CASSQGAGFGNTIYF.

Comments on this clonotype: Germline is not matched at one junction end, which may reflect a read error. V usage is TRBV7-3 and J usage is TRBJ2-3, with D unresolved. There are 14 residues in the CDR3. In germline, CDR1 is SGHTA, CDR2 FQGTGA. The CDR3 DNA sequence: TGTGCCAGCAGCTTAACTCGAAACACAGATACGCTGTATTTT. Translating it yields CASSLTRNTDTLYF. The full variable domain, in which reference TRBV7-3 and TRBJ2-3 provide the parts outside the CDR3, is GAGVSQTPSNKVTEKGKYVELRCDPISGHTALYWYRQSLGQGPEFLIYFQGTGAADDSGLPNDRFFAVRPEGSVSTLKIQRTERGDSAVYLCASSLTRNTDTLYFGPGTRLTVL.

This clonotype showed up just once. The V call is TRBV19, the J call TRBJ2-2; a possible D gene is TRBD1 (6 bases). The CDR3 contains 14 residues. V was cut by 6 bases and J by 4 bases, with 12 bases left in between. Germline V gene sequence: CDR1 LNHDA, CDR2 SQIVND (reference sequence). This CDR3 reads CASRLDSLTGELFF. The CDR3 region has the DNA TGTGCCAGTAGGTTGGACAGTCTCACCGGGGAGCTGTTTTTT. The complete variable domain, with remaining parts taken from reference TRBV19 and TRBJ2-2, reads DGGITQSPKYLFRKEGQNVTLSCEQNLNHDAMYWYRQDPGQGLRLIYYSQIVNDFQKGDIAEGYSVSREKKESFPLTVTSAQKNPTAFYLCASRLDSLTGELFFGEGSRLTVL.

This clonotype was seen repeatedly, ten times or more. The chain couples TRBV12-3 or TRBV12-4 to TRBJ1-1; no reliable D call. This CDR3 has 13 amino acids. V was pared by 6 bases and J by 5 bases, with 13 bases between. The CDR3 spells CASSSGVGTEAFF. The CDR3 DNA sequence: TGTGCCAGCAGCTCCGGGGTAGGGACTGAAGCTTTCTTT.

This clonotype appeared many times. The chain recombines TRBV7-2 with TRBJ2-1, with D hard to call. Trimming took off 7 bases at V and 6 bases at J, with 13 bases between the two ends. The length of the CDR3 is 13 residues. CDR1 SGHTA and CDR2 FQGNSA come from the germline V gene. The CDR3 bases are TGTGCCAGCACCGGGCGCGTATCCAATGAGCAGTTCTTC. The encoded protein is CASTGRVSNEQFF.

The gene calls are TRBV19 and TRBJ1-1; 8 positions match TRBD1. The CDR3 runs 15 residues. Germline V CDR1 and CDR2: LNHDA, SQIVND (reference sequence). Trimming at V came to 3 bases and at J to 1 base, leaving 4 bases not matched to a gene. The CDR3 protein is CASSIWDRSNTEAFF. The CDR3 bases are TGTGCCAGTAGTATTTGGGACAGGTCGAACACTGAAGCTTTCTTT.

The CDR3 here is CASSMVGLETQYF. DNA for the CDR3: TGTGCCAGTAGTATGGTAGGGTTGGAGACCCAGTACTTC. The chain combines TRBV19 with TRBJ2-5; D uncertain. In germline, CDR1 is LNHDA, CDR2 SQIVND (reference sequence). CDR3 length equals 13 residues. V lost 3 bases and J lost 5, with 10 bases in between.

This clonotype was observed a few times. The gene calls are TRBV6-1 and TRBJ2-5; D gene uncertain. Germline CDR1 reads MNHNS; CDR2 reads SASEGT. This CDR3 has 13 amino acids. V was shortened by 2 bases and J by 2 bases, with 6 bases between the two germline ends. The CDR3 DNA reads TGTGCCAGCAGTGAATGGGTACAAGAGACCCAGTACTTC. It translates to CASSEWVQETQYF.

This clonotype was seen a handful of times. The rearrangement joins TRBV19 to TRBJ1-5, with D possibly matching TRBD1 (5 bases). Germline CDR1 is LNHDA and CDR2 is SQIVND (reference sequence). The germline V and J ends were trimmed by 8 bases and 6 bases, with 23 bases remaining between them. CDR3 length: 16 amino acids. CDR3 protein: CASGGELGWYVQPQHF. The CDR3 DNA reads TGTGCCAGTGGAGGGGAGTTGGGGTGGTACGTTCAGCCCCAGCATTTT.

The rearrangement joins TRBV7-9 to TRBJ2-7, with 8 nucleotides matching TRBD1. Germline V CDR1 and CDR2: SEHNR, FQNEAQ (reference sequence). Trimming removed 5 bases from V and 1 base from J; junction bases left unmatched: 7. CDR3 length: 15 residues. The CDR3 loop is CASSTGQGTSYEQYF. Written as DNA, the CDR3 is TGTGCCAGCAGCACCGGACAGGGTACGTCCTACGAGCAGTACTTC.

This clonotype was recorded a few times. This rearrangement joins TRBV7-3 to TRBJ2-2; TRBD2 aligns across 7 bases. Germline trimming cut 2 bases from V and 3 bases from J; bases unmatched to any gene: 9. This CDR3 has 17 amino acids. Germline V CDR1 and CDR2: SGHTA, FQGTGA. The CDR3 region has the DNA TGTGCCAGCAGCTTATCTCCGCGGGGGAGGGACACCGGGGAGCTGTTTTTT. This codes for CASSLSPRGRDTGELFF.

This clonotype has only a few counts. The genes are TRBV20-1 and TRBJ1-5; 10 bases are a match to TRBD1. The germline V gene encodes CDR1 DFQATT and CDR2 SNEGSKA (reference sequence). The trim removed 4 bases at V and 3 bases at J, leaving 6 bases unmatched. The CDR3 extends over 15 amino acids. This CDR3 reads CSAKSGQGFNQPQHF. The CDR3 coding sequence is TGCAGTGCTAAATCGGGACAGGGGTTCAATCAGCCCCAGCATTTT.

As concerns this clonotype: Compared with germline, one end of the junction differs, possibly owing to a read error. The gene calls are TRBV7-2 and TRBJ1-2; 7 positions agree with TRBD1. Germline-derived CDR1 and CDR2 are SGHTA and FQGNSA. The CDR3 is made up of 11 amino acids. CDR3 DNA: TGTGCCAGCAGCCCCCGGGACAGTAGTGTCTTC. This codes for CASSPRDSSVF.

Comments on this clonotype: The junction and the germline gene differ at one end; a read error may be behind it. CDR3 amino acids: CASIQDQGAGEQYF. The CDR3 bases are TGCGCCAGCATCCAAGATCAGGGTGCTGGCGAGCAGTACTTC. This rearrangement joins TRBV4-3 to TRBJ2-7, with D maybe TRBD1 (5 bases). There are 14 residues in the CDR3. Germline loops: CDR1 LGHNA, CDR2 YSLEER.

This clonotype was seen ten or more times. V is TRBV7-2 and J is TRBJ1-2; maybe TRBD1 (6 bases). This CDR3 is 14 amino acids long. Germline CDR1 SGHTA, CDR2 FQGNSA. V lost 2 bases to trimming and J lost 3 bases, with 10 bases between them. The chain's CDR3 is CASSLSAGDYGYTF. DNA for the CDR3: TGTGCCAGCAGCTTAAGTGCAGGGGACTATGGCTACACCTTC.

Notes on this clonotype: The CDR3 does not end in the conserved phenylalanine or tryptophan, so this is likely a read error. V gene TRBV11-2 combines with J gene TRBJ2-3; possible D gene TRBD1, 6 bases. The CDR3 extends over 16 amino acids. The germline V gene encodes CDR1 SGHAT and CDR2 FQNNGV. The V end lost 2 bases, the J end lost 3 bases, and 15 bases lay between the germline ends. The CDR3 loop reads CASSLLGDRMTDTQYC. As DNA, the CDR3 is TGTGCCAGCAGCTTACTTGGCGACAGGATGACAGATACGCAGTATTGT.

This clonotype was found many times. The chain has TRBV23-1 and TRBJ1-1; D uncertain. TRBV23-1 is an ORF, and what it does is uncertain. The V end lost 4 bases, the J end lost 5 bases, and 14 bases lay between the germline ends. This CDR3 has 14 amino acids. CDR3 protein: CASSRTKGKTEAFF. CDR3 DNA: TGCGCCAGCAGTCGTACGAAGGGAAAGACTGAAGCTTTCTTT.

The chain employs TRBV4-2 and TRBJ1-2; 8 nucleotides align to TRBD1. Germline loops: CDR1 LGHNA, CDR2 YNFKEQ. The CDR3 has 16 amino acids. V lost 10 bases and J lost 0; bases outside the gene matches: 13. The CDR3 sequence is CAIPLGTGLANYGYTF. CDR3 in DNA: TGTGCCATACCGCTGGGGACAGGATTAGCTAACTATGGCTACACCTTC.

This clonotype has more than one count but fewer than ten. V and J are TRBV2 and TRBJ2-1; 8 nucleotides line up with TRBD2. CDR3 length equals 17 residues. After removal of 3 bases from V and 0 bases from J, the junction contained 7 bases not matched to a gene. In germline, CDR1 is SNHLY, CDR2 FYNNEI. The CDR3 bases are TGTGCCAGCAGTGATTTGCCGGGGGGGAGCTCCTACAATGAGCAGTTCTTC. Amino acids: CASSDLPGGSSYNEQFF.